This T cell receptor beta chain comes out of a study of PD-L1 blockade in urothelial cancer. Using immunoSEQ multiplex PCR, the repertoire was profiled, and TCRdb retains in-frame clones only, with some absent. The data hold 30,000 to 40,000 clones, with 80% to 95% observed a single time. J was trimmed by 0 bases and V by 3 bases; bases with no gene match: 6. The CDR3 sequence is 15 residues long. From germline, CDR1 is SGHNT and CDR2 YYREEE (reference sequence). The TCR comes from an older man with urothelial cancer. The chain combines TRBV5-4 with TRBJ2-7, with 7 bases aligning to TRBD1. Sequences were derived from PBMCs, sampled around atezolizumab (anti-PD-L1) treatment. Written as DNA, the CDR3 is TGTGCCAGCAGCTCCGGGACAGCGAGCTCCTACGAGCAGTACTTC. The encoded protein is CASSSGTASSYEQYF.